This T cell receptor (beta chain) was identified in a study of T cell repertoires in cytomegalovirus infection (dated by TCRdb to 2018 to 2020). In terms of the full investigation: The HLA type of each donor mattered for the analysis, because public TCR beta signatures pointed to carriage of CMV infection along with the matching HLA type. Points the paper makes about the study in general: Carriers of CMV infection plus the relevant HLA type were discriminated by the cumulative frequency of public TCR beta family members in the study cohort and in an independent roughly 350-donor cohort. The ex vivo response was dominated by HLA-C-restricted CMV-specific TCR beta clonotypes, which also provided the single most frequent clonotype in two of eight donors.

Trimming accounts for 3 bases at V and 3 bases at J, while the number of junction bases matched to no gene is 4. The CDR3 has 16 amino acids, counting the end cysteine and phenylalanine. The DNA shown is the 48-base CDR3, in frame from base 1. CDR1 and CDR2, looked up from the germline V gene, are SGHTA and FQGNSA. A remark on this clonotype: Its recognized antigen is unknown. Per-base qualities were not stored, and no clone one base away is much larger.

Reads for this sample came from an Illumina HiSeq 1500. TCRdb applied fastp at Q25 and MiXCR to the public reads, then kept only in-frame beta chains. Under each unique CDR3 protein, matching rows form one entry showing the most common genes and DNA. Across this sample there are roughly 180,000 distinct CDR3 sequences, with roughly 27% seen only once. About 28% of the sample goes to the ten largest clones. Specimen: PBMCs. This TCR was sampled from a human donor in good health (CMV status not recorded). Some clones in this sample may be carry-over from other donors' samples. The sequence is built from TRBV7-2 and TRBJ1-4; 10 bases in between match TRBD1. The nucleotide sequence is given as TGTGCCAGCAGCTTGGGACAGGGGTATGCTAATGAAAAACTGTTTTTT. This gives the protein CASSLGQGYANEKLFF. The CDR3, completed at both ends by the reference TRBV7-2 and TRBJ1-4 genes, gives the full variable domain GAGVSQSPSNKVTEKGKDVELRCDPISGHTALYWYRQSLGQGLEFLIYFQGNSAPDKSGLPSDRFSAERTGGSVSTLTIQRTQQEDSAVYLCASSLGQGYANEKLFFGSGTQLSVL.